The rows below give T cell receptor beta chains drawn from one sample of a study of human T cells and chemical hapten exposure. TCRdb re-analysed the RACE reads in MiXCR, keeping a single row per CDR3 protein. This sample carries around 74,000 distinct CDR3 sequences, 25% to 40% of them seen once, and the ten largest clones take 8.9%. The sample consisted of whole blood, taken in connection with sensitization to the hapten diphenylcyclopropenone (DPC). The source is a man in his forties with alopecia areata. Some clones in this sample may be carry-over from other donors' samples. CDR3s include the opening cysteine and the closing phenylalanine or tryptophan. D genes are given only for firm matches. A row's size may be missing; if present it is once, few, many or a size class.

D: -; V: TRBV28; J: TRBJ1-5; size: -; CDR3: CASSFGRGPQHF; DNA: TGTGCCAGCAGTTTTGGCAGGGGGCCCCAGCATTTT
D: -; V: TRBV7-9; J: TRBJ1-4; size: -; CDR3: CASSLEAGDKKLFF; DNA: TGTGCCAGCAGCTTAGAGGCAGGGGATAAAAAACTGTTTTTT
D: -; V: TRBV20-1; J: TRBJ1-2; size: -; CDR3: CSARDRKGRGSPPTYGYTF; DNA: TGCAGTGCTAGAGATCGGAAAGGCAGGGGAAGCCCGCCGACCTATGGCTACACCTTC
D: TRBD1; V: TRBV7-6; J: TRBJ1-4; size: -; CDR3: CASSLWTGNNEKLFF; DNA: TGTGCCAGCAGCTTATGGACAGGCAATAATGAAAAACTGTTTTTT
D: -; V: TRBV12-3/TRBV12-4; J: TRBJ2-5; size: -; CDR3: CASSLSGSVGRETQYF; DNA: TGTGCCAGCAGTTTAAGTGGGAGCGTTGGTAGAGAGACCCAGTACTTC
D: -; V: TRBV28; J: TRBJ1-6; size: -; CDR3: CASSLWAGTQNSPLHF; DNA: TGTGCCAGCAGTTTATGGGCCGGGACCCAAAATTCACCCCTCCACTTT
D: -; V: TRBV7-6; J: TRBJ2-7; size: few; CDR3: CASSLAAGGTGTYEQYF; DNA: TGTGCCAGCAGCTTAGCGGCCGGGGGGACAGGTACCTACGAGCAGTACTTC
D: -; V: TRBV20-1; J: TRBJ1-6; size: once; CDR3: CSARLHRVNSPLHF; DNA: TGCAGTGCTAGATTGCACAGGGTAAATTCACCCCTCCACTTT
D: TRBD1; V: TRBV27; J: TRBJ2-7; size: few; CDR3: CASRSTGAGREQYF; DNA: TGTGCCAGCAGGTCGACAGGGGCTGGCCGCGAGCAGTACTTC
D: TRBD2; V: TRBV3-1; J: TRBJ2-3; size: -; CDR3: CASSQDDSGITDTQYF; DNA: TGTGCCAGCAGCCAAGATGACAGCGGGATCACAGATACGCAGTATTTT
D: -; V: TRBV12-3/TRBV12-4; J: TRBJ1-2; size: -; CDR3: CASSLGNLKGYTF; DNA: TGTGCCAGCAGTTTAGGCAACCTTAAAGGCTACACCTTC
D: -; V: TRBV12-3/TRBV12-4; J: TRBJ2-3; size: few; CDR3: CASSFGGMSDTQYF; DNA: TGTGCCAGCAGTTTCGGCGGGATGTCGGATACGCAGTATTTT
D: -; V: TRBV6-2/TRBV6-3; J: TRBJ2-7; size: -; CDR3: CASSSGISYEQYF; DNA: TGTGCCAGCAGTTCCGGGATCTCCTACGAGCAGTACTTC
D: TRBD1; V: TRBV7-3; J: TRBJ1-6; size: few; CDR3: CASSSGGAGSPLHF; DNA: TGTGCCAGCAGCTCAGGGGGCGCCGGGTCACCCCTCCACTTT
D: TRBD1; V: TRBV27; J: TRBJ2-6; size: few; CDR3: CASSRTGTGLTSGANVLTF; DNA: TGTGCCAGCAGTAGGACCGGGACAGGGCTCACCTCTGGGGCCAACGTCCTGACTTTC
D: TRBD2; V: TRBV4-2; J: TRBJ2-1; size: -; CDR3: CASSQVAGGSEQFF; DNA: TGCGCCAGCAGCCAGGTAGCGGGAGGGAGTGAGCAGTTCTTC